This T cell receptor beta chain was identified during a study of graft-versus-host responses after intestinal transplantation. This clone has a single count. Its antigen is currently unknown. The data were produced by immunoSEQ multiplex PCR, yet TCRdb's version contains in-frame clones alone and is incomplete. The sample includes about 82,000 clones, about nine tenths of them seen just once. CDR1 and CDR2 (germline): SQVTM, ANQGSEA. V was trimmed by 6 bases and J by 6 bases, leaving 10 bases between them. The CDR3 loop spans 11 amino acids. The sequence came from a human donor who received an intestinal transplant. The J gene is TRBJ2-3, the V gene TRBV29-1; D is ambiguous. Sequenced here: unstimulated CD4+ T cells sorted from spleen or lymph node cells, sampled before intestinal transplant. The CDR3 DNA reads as TGCAGCGTCGCCGACTCTGATACGCAGTATTTT. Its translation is CSVADSDTQYF.